This TCR beta chain comes out of a study of regulatory T cells in long-lasting Graves disease. Study information: Less than 3 months of antithyroid drugs had been taken by newly diagnosed Graves' patients.

A word on this clonotype: What it binds is unknown.

Germline CDR1 reads MNHEY; CDR2 reads SMNVEV (reference sequence). Trimming took 5 bases from V and 4 from J, leaving 6 bases between them. The CDR3 contains 12 residues. Arm-PCR with iRepertoire HTBI primers amplified the CDR3 regions for these TCR beta libraries. TCRdb re-called the multiplex PCR reads with MiXCR, one entry per CDR3 protein. The repertoire holds about 240,000 distinct CDR3 sequences, roughly a fifth seen once, with around 13% in the top ten. The time point is: newly diagnosed GD, antithyroid drugs for less than 3 months. PBMCs were the source of the RNA used for TCR sequencing. American Thyroid Association guidelines defined how Graves' disease was diagnosed. Overall study results and limits: The work looked only at peripheral blood and did not look at thyroid tissue.

The sequence was collected from a female donor with Graves disease. The chain couples TRBV27 to TRBJ1-5; D is ambiguous. The starting material was peripheral blood mononuclear cells (PBMCs), obtained at new diagnosis, from a patient treated with antithyroid drugs. This CDR3 is CASSPINQPQHF. The CDR3 DNA is TGTGCCAGCAGTCCAATAAATCAGCCCCAGCATTTT.